This TCR beta chain is drawn from a study of T cell changes during pregnancy in multiple sclerosis (dated 2019 in TCRdb). Context from the whole study: In women with multiple sclerosis, the researchers looked at how the T cell repertoire shifted as pregnancy progressed.

Libraries were prepared through the immunoSEQ multiplex PCR assay. This immuneACCESS table, as held by TCRdb, lists in-frame sequences with V and J called but not all clones. Of the missing ones, under half trace to an unresolved V gene in checked studies; the others have no known cause. This sample has roughly 80,000 clones in its table, and about 90% of those were observed once. Of the sample, less than 3% is held by the ten largest clones. V was cut back by 0 bases and J by 0 bases, leaving a gap of 6 bases between them. The CDR3 sequence holds 15 residues, the cysteine and phenylalanine included. Here the CDR3 DNA is all that survives: 45 bases in frame from base 1. CDR1 and CDR2 were assigned from the germline V gene as SGHTA and FQGNSA. About this clone: Its recognized antigen is unknown. The sample holds no much larger clone one base away, and base qualities are not on file.

This specimen consisted of peripheral blood, obtained before pregnancy. This receptor was obtained from a female donor with multiple sclerosis, enrolled in a pregnancy study. The chain joins TRBV7-2 to TRBJ1-3; the D gene remains uncertain. CDR3 loop: CASSLAGHSGNTIYF. The nucleotide sequence reads TGTGCCAGCAGCTTAGCGGGCCACTCTGGAAACACCATATATTTT.